Listed below are T cell receptor beta chains from one sample, sequenced in a study of blood T cells in healthy people across ages. Via MiXCR, TCRdb re-called the 5' RACE reads, giving one row per CDR3 protein. The table lists roughly 680,000 distinct CDR3 sequences, around 49% of them singletons. Sequences were obtained from blood. The receptor set was obtained from a woman between 55 and 75 years old in good health. Each CDR3 is given with its conserved first and last residue. Each record gives: clone size, V gene, J gene, D gene, CDR3 protein, CDR3 DNA. The D gene is left open where the match is weak. For some rows the clone size is stated as once, few or many, or as a class when expanded; others skip it.

abundance: few
v_gene: TRBV28
j_gene: TRBJ2-7
d_gene: TRBD2
CDR3aa: CASSFHVREVYEQYF
CDR3nt: TGTGCCAGCAGCTTCCACGTCCGGGAGGTCTACGAGCAGTACTTC

abundance: few
v_gene: TRBV24-1
j_gene: TRBJ1-6
d_gene: TRBD1
CDR3aa: CATSDTRTGGDSPLHF
CDR3nt: TGTGCCACCAGTGATACTCGGACAGGGGGCGATTCACCCCTCCACTTT

abundance: .
v_gene: TRBV15
j_gene: TRBJ2-7
d_gene: .
CDR3aa: CATSSGGTGSYEQYF
CDR3nt: TGTGCCACCAGCAGTGGGGGGACTGGGTCCTACGAGCAGTACTTC

abundance: few
v_gene: TRBV5-6
j_gene: TRBJ2-7
d_gene: TRBD2
CDR3aa: CASSFPLAASYEQYF
CDR3nt: TGTGCCAGCAGCTTTCCCCTAGCGGCCTCCTACGAGCAGTACTTC

abundance: .
v_gene: TRBV11-2
j_gene: TRBJ2-1
d_gene: TRBD1
CDR3aa: CASSGDRGLDEQFF
CDR3nt: TGTGCCAGCAGCGGGGACAGGGGGCTCGATGAGCAGTTCTTC

abundance: few
v_gene: TRBV3-1
j_gene: TRBJ2-1
d_gene: .
CDR3aa: CASSLRGGVSYNEQFF
CDR3nt: TGTGCCAGCAGCCTAAGGGGTGGAGTATCCTACAATGAGCAGTTCTTC

abundance: .
v_gene: TRBV5-1
j_gene: TRBJ1-6
d_gene: TRBD1
CDR3aa: CASSLEGQAHSPLHF
CDR3nt: TGCGCCAGCAGCTTGGAGGGACAGGCGCATTCACCCCTCCACTTT

abundance: .
v_gene: TRBV28
j_gene: TRBJ2-2
d_gene: TRBD1
CDR3aa: CASSLFPVRGRGELFF
CDR3nt: TGTGCCAGCAGCTTATTCCCCGTCAGGGGGCGCGGGGAGCTGTTTTTT

abundance: few
v_gene: TRBV20-1
j_gene: TRBJ1-2
d_gene: TRBD1
CDR3aa: CSARTGTYGYTF
CDR3nt: TGCAGTGCTAGGACAGGGACCTATGGCTACACCTTC

abundance: once
v_gene: TRBV7-9
j_gene: TRBJ2-7
d_gene: .
CDR3aa: CASSSPGAVAYEQYF
CDR3nt: TGTGCCAGCAGCTCTCCCGGGGCTGTCGCCTACGAGCAGTACTTC

abundance: few
v_gene: TRBV6-5
j_gene: TRBJ2-1
d_gene: .
CDR3aa: CASSYYQTRSNEQFF
CDR3nt: TGTGCCAGCAGTTACTATCAGACTAGATCTAATGAGCAGTTCTTC

abundance: .
v_gene: TRBV7-2
j_gene: TRBJ2-1
d_gene: .
CDR3aa: CASSLDLTGRYNEQFF
CDR3nt: TGTGCCAGCAGCTTAGATCTGACGGGGAGATACAATGAGCAGTTCTTC

abundance: .
v_gene: TRBV15
j_gene: TRBJ2-3
d_gene: TRBD1
CDR3aa: CATSRTGFTDTQYF
CDR3nt: TGTGCCACCAGCAGGACAGGGTTCACAGATACGCAGTATTTT

abundance: .
v_gene: TRBV21-1
j_gene: TRBJ2-5
d_gene: .
CDR3aa: CASSKGRLLQAFQETQYF
CDR3nt: TGTGCCAGCAGCAAAGGAAGGTTGTTGCAGGCGTTCCAAGAGACCCAGTACTTC

abundance: .
v_gene: TRBV7-2
j_gene: TRBJ2-1
d_gene: TRBD2
CDR3aa: CASSLTGTSRFF
CDR3nt: TGTGCCAGCAGCCTAACCGGGACTAGTAGGTTCTTC

abundance: .
v_gene: TRBV28
j_gene: TRBJ2-7
d_gene: TRBD2
CDR3aa: CASSRGLDGNEQYF
CDR3nt: TGTGCCAGCAGCCGAGGACTAGATGGTAACGAGCAGTACTTC

abundance: .
v_gene: TRBV29-1
j_gene: TRBJ1-1
d_gene: .
CDR3aa: CSVEGSYTEAFF
CDR3nt: TGCAGCGTTGAAGGGTCCTACACTGAAGCTTTCTTT

abundance: .
v_gene: TRBV5-1
j_gene: TRBJ1-1
d_gene: .
CDR3aa: CASSFEGVGDGAFF
CDR3nt: TGCGCCAGCAGCTTCGAAGGGGTCGGGGACGGAGCTTTCTTT

abundance: .
v_gene: TRBV20-1
j_gene: TRBJ2-7
d_gene: .
CDR3aa: CSASTELEQYF
CDR3nt: TGCAGTGCTTCGACGGAATTGGAGCAGTACTTC

abundance: .
v_gene: TRBV9
j_gene: TRBJ1-1
d_gene: .
CDR3aa: CASSVAQGTEAFF
CDR3nt: TGTGCCAGCAGCGTGGCCCAGGGCACTGAAGCTTTCTTT

abundance: few
v_gene: TRBV20-1
j_gene: TRBJ2-7
d_gene: TRBD2
CDR3aa: CSATSGRNYEQYF
CDR3nt: TGCAGTGCTACTAGCGGGAGGAACTACGAGCAGTACTTC

abundance: .
v_gene: TRBV7-3
j_gene: TRBJ2-5
d_gene: TRBD1
CDR3aa: CASSPQPTGISSETQYF
CDR3nt: TGTGCCAGCAGCCCCCAACCGACAGGGATATCGTCAGAGACCCAGTACTTC

abundance: few
v_gene: TRBV20-1
j_gene: TRBJ1-1
d_gene: .
CDR3aa: CSARDSNRDTNTEAFF
CDR3nt: TGCAGTGCTAGAGATTCGAACAGGGACACCAACACTGAAGCTTTCTTT

abundance: .
v_gene: TRBV5-6
j_gene: TRBJ2-7
d_gene: .
CDR3aa: CASIALGGADYEQYF
CDR3nt: TGTGCCAGCATCGCACTGGGGGGCGCGGACTACGAGCAGTACTTC

abundance: .
v_gene: TRBV10-3
j_gene: TRBJ2-7
d_gene: .
CDR3aa: CAPGGHTYEQYF
CDR3nt: TGTGCCCCAGGGGGGCATACCTACGAGCAGTACTTC

abundance: .
v_gene: TRBV3-1
j_gene: TRBJ2-5
d_gene: TRBD2
CDR3aa: CASSPRLAGLQETQYF
CDR3nt: TGTGCCAGCAGCCCCCGACTAGCGGGCTTACAAGAGACCCAGTACTTC

abundance: .
v_gene: TRBV3-1
j_gene: TRBJ2-1
d_gene: .
CDR3aa: CASSRTIGRQDNEQFF
CDR3nt: TGTGCCAGCAGCCGAACAATTGGACGGCAAGACAATGAGCAGTTCTTC

abundance: few
v_gene: TRBV28
j_gene: TRBJ2-7
d_gene: .
CDR3aa: CASSLMGHSYEQYF
CDR3nt: TGTGCCAGCAGTTTGATGGGACATTCCTACGAGCAGTACTTC

abundance: .
v_gene: TRBV4-3
j_gene: TRBJ2-3
d_gene: TRBD1
CDR3aa: CASSQGTGSDTQYF
CDR3nt: TGCGCCAGCAGCCAGGGGACAGGGTCAGATACGCAGTATTTT

abundance: few
v_gene: TRBV28
j_gene: TRBJ1-1
d_gene: .
CDR3aa: CASSPEKENTEAFF
CDR3nt: TGTGCCAGCAGTCCCGAAAAGGAGAACACTGAAGCTTTCTTT

abundance: few
v_gene: TRBV4-2
j_gene: TRBJ2-3
d_gene: TRBD2
CDR3aa: CASSQVLASGRFADTQYF
CDR3nt: TGTGCCAGCAGCCAAGTACTGGCTAGCGGGAGGTTTGCAGATACGCAGTATTTT

abundance: .
v_gene: TRBV9
j_gene: TRBJ2-5
d_gene: TRBD1
CDR3aa: CASSSVGQGRETQYF
CDR3nt: TGTGCCAGCAGCTCCGTCGGACAGGGGAGGGAGACCCAGTACTTC

abundance: .
v_gene: TRBV20-1
j_gene: TRBJ2-3
d_gene: .
CDR3aa: CSARSGDGLDTQYF
CDR3nt: TGCAGTGCTAGGTCTGGGGATGGTTTAGATACGCAGTATTTT

abundance: .
v_gene: TRBV6-6
j_gene: TRBJ2-1
d_gene: .
CDR3aa: CASTQGLNEQFF
CDR3nt: TGTGCCAGTACACAGGGATTGAATGAGCAGTTCTTC